Sequencing of this T cell receptor beta chain was carried out in a study of blood T cell repertoires in COVID-19. Recruits, aged roughly 18 to 89 years, lived in 20 to 30 US areas. Cohort allocation depended upon clinical history that participants reported. This CDR3 region has 11 residues. The germline gives CDR1 SGDLS, CDR2 YYNGEE. J lost 10 bases, V lost 4 bases, and 3 bases had no gene match. In this sample, this clone turned up once. Data came from immunoSEQ multiplex PCR; TCRdb stores just in-frame clones and leaves some out. Here the sample spans 300,000 to 500,000 clones, approximately 87% being singletons.

This clonotype was obtained from a woman aged 25 to 39 with acute COVID-19. The chain has TRBV9 and TRBJ2-3, with 7 bases identical to TRBD2. The specimen was PBMCs or T cells enriched from blood (not recorded which). CDR3 nucleotide sequence: TGTGCCAGCAGCAACGGACTAGCGCAGTATTTT. It is translated as CASSNGLAQYF.